This TCR beta chain was captured in a study of blood T cells in healthy people across ages. Next came a second PCR, run for roughly 6 to 11 cycles, which used a sample-barcoded 5' primer along with a J-beta primer mix. Every individual sample yielded 3 million or more paired-end reads (each containing CDR3). From the 5' RACE reads, TCRdb called clonotypes with MiXCR, one entry per CDR3 protein. This sample has roughly 720,000 distinct CDR3 sequences, with 50% to 65% found just once. This clonotype showed up just a few times. Germline V gene sequence: CDR1 SGHRS, CDR2 YFSETQ. The CDR3 covers 15 residues. V gave up 2 bases and J gave up 5 bases; unmatched junction bases: 9.

The receptor was isolated from a man at least 80 years old in good health. The material sequenced was blood. The J gene is TRBJ2-5, the V gene TRBV5-1; 7 nucleotides line up with TRBD2. The CDR3 region is CASSFEGGPLETQYF. The CDR3 DNA reads TGCGCCAGCAGCTTCGAGGGAGGGCCCCTTGAGACCCAGTACTTC.